This TCR beta chain is from a study of T cell repertoires in cytomegalovirus infection. Overall study: Public TCR beta signatures marked donors with CMV infection and the matching HLA.

TCRdb itself ran the reads through MiXCR, one entry per CDR3 protein. Among nearly 650,000 distinct CDR3 sequences listed, roughly 26% were seen once. The CDR3 runs 15 residues. Germline V gene sequence: CDR1 SQVTM, CDR2 ANQGSEA. Trimming pared 3 bases from V and 8 bases from J, leaving 22 bases between. This clonotype showed up just a few times. Its antigen is unknown. Whole-study results and caveats: Frequencies of public TCR beta families were cumulated, and this identified carriers of CMV plus the relevant HLA. Dominating the ex vivo response were TCR beta clonotypes that were CMV-specific and HLA-C-restricted.

The chain has TRBV29-1 and TRBJ1-2; no clear D. The sequenced material came from CD8+ T cells from PBMCs. The TCR comes from a human donor in good health (CMV status not recorded). Some clones in this sample may be carry-over from other donors' samples. The CDR3 loop is CSVDYGAGLPQGYTF. CDR3 in DNA: TGCAGCGTTGACTACGGTGCAGGCCTTCCCCAAGGCTACACCTTC.